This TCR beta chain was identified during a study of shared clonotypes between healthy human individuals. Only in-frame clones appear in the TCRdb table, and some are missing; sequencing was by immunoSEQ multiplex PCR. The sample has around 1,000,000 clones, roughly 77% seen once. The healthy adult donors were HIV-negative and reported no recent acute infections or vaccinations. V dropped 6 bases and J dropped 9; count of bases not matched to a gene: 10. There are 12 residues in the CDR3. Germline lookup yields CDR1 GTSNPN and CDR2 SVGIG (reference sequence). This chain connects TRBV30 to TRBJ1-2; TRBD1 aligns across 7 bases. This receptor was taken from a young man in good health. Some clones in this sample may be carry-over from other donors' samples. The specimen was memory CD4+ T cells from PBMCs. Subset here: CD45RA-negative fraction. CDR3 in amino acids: CACTRDSGRYTF. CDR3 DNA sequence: TGTGCCTGTACCCGGGACAGTGGACGCTACACCTTC.